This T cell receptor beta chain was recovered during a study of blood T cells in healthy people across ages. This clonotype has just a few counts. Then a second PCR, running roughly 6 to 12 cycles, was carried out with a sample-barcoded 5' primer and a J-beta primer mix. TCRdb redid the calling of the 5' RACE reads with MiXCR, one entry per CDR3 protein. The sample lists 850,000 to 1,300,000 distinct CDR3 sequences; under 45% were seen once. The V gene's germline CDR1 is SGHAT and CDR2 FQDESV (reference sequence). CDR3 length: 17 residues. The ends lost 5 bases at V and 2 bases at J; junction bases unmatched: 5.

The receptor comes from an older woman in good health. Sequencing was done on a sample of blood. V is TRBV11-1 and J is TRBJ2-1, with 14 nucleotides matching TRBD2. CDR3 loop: CASSPGLAGDTYNEQFF. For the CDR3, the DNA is TGTGCCAGCAGCCCGGGACTAGCGGGAGATACCTACAATGAGCAGTTCTTC.